A single sample is the source of the 18 T cell receptor beta chains below, sequenced in a study of T-cell reconstitution after alpha-beta-depleted transplantation in children (TCRdb year 2016). The library was generated by PCR. TCRdb names Illumina HiSeq 2500 as the instrument used. To normalize quantification of the TCRbeta repertoire, the TCR libraries were built with molecular barcoding that relied on unique molecular identifiers. The raw public data were reprocessed by TCRdb itself: fastp quality trimming at Q25, MiXCR clonotype calling, in-frame beta chains only. Each entry is one CDR3 protein sequence, shown with its most common DNA and genes. The sample data list 450,000 to 700,000 distinct CDR3 sequences, and over 20% of these were observed just once. Jointly, the top ten make up about a third of the sample. Per the publication, the treatment or condition label means: allogeneic hematopoietic cell transplantation with graft depleted of TCRalphabeta T cells and CD19 B cells.

Source: PBMCs, taken before TCRalphabeta/CD19-depleted stem cell transplant. These receptors all stem from a boy younger than two with Wiskott-Aldrich syndrome, due to receive a stem cell transplant.

The rearrangement joins TRBV6-5 to TRBJ2-1; 13 positions agree with TRBD2. This CDR3 region has 17 residues. V was clipped by 4 bases and J by 9 bases; unmatched bases: 12. CDR1 is MNHEY, CDR2 SVGAGI, per germline. DNA of the CDR3: TGTGCCAGCAGTTTGGTACTAGCGGGAGGGCCAATAGGTGAGCAGTTCTTC. It encodes CASSLVLAGGPIGEQFF.

This clonotype came up a few times. The chain combines TRBV5-1 with TRBJ2-3; tentative D call: TRBD2 (5 bases). The germline CDR1 and CDR2 sequences are SGHRS and YFSETQ. The CDR3 totals 15 residues. Trimming took off 3 bases at V and 0 bases at J, with 11 bases between the two ends. The CDR3 here is CASSSASGSTDTQYF. CDR3 bases: TGCGCCAGCAGCTCAGCAAGCGGTAGCACAGATACGCAGTATTTT.

A few counts support this clonotype. CDR3 sequence: CASSMTGGVGETQYF. CDR3 in DNA: TGTGCCAGCAGTATGACAGGGGGCGTTGGAGAGACCCAGTACTTC. V is TRBV6-1 and J is TRBJ2-5, with TRBD1 matching 10 bases. Germline V gene lookup returns CDR1 MNHNS and CDR2 SASEGT. This CDR3 comprises 15 residues. V trimming: 5 bases; J trimming: 4 bases; junction bases outside the gene matches: 7.

This rearrangement joins TRBV20-1 to TRBJ2-1; D could derive from TRBD1 or TRBD2 (5 bases each). Between the trimmed V and J ends, which lost 4 bases and 15 bases, there was a span of 16 bases. CDR3 length equals 11 residues. Germline lookup yields CDR1 DFQATT and CDR2 SNEGSKA (reference sequence). The chain's CDR3 is CSATGTLRWFF. CDR3 DNA sequence: TGCAGTGCTACCGGGACCCTAAGATGGTTCTTC.

This clonotype appeared a few times. This sequence joins TRBV2 and TRBJ2-7, with 9 bases matching TRBD1. Unmatched junction bases numbered 7, after V lost 1 base and J lost 3 bases. This CDR3 region has 16 residues. From germline, CDR1 is SNHLY and CDR2 FYNNEI. The CDR3 loop is CASSEGLGQGNYEQYF. In DNA, the CDR3 is TGTGCCAGCAGTGAAGGTTTGGGACAGGGTAACTACGAGCAGTACTTC. The full variable domain, with the rest looked up from reference TRBV2 and TRBJ2-7, is EPEVTQTPSHQVTQMGQEVILRCVPISNHLYFYWYRQILGQKVEFLVSFYNNEISEKSEIFDDQFSVERPDGSNFTLKIRSTKLEDSAMYFCASSEGLGQGNYEQYFGPGTRLTVT.

A few counts support this clonotype. This chain joins TRBV20-1 and TRBJ2-6; D is unclear. The CDR3 is 12 residues long. The germline V and J ends were trimmed by 8 bases and 3 bases, with 8 bases remaining between them. Germline V gene data show CDR1 as DFQATT and CDR2 as SNEGSKA (reference sequence). The CDR3 sequence is CSTWGGANVLTF. Here the CDR3 DNA reads TGCAGTACCTGGGGTGGGGCCAACGTCCTGACTTTC.

The V gene is TRBV30, the J gene TRBJ2-1; D is unclear. The germline V gene encodes CDR1 GTSNPN and CDR2 SVGIG (reference sequence). The CDR3 length is 11 residues. V lost 3 bases and J lost 8, with 8 bases in between. The CDR3 region is CAWRAIHEQFF. CDR3 in DNA: TGTGCCTGGAGGGCGATACATGAGCAGTTCTTC.

The chain couples TRBV24-1 to TRBJ2-1; D is perhaps TRBD1 or TRBD2 (5 bases each). The CDR3 consists of 11 residues. Germline V gene data show CDR1 as KGHDR and CDR2 as SFDVKD. V was pared by 10 bases and J by 6 bases, with 9 bases between. CDR3 loop: CATGTINEQFF. In DNA, the CDR3 is TGTGCCACGGGGACCATCAATGAGCAGTTCTTC.

This clonotype occurred a few times. This chain joins TRBV5-1 and TRBJ2-1, with unresolved D. The germline V gene has CDR1 SGHRS and CDR2 YFSETQ. V lost 1 base and J 5 bases, leaving 7 bases between the germline ends. The CDR3 consists of 13 residues. The CDR3 loop reads CASSLNGNNEQFF. In DNA form, the CDR3 reads TGCGCCAGCAGCTTGAACGGCAACAATGAGCAGTTCTTC.

The chain combines TRBV5-1 with TRBJ2-5; D is tentatively TRBD1 or TRBD2 (5 bases each). CDR3 length: 14 residues. V lost 5 bases, J lost 5 bases, and 16 bases lay in between. Germline CDR1 SGHRS, CDR2 YFSETQ. In DNA form, the CDR3 reads TGCGCCAGCAGATCCGGGACGGCACCGGAGACCCAGTACTTC. This gives the protein CASRSGTAPETQYF.

This clonotype came up a few times. This sequence joins TRBV5-1 and TRBJ2-1, with TRBD2 matching 10 bases. The germline V gene encodes CDR1 SGHRS and CDR2 YFSETQ. V lost 4 bases, J lost 3 bases, and 4 bases stayed unmatched. The CDR3 covers 15 residues. The CDR3 spells CASSRAGGGYNEQFF. The CDR3 region has the DNA TGCGCCAGCAGCAGAGCGGGAGGGGGCTACAATGAGCAGTTCTTC. Complete variable domain (other parts from reference TRBV5-1 and TRBJ2-1): KAGVTQTPRYLIKTRGQQVTLSCSPISGHRSVSWYQQTPGQGLQFLFEYFSETQRNKGNFPGRFSGRQFSNSRSEMNVSTLELGDSALYLCASSRAGGGYNEQFFGPGTRLTVL.

V and J are TRBV19 and TRBJ1-2; D remains unclear. Germline CDR1 is LNHDA and CDR2 is SQIVND (reference sequence). This CDR3 region has 12 residues. V shed 7 bases and J shed 3 bases, with 9 bases lying between them. In DNA form, the CDR3 reads TGTGCCAGTATGGAGGCAGACTATGGCTACACCTTC. Its protein is CASMEADYGYTF.

A few counts support this clonotype. The chain is built from TRBV12-3 or TRBV12-4 and TRBJ1-1; the D is unclear. The CDR3 contains 13 residues. With 6 bases removed from V and 4 bases from J, the gap between germline ends came to 12 bases. The CDR3 spells CASSEAGSTEAFF. The CDR3 nucleotides read TGTGCCAGCAGCGAGGCGGGGAGCACTGAAGCTTTCTTT.

The chain recombines TRBV29-1 with TRBJ2-7; TRBD1 or TRBD2 may be the D gene (6 bases each). Looked up from germline, CDR1 is SQVTM and CDR2 is ANQGSEA. Trimming stripped 7 bases from V and 3 bases from J, with 19 bases between. The CDR3 has 14 amino acids. CDR3 amino acids: CSAELWGAVYEQYF. The CDR3 DNA is TGCAGCGCCGAGCTTTGGGGGGCTGTCTACGAGCAGTACTTC.

The chain recombines TRBV20-1 with TRBJ2-2; D remains unclear. Germline CDR1 is DFQATT and CDR2 is SNEGSKA (reference sequence). With 5 bases removed from V and 0 bases from J, the gap between germline ends came to 13 bases. This CDR3 is 15 amino acids long. The CDR3 nucleotides read TGCAGTGCTCTCTCTGTCGAGTCGAACACCGGGGAGCTGTTTTTT. It codes for CSALSVESNTGELFF.

This clonotype has just a few counts. The chain links TRBV20-1 to TRBJ1-1; D is unresolved. V lost 5 bases and J lost 6, with 13 bases in between. The germline V gene has CDR1 DFQATT and CDR2 SNEGSKA (reference sequence). The CDR3 has 12 residues. Here the CDR3 reads CSAVIGVPEAFF. The CDR3 nucleotides are TGCAGTGCTGTAATCGGGGTACCTGAAGCTTTCTTT.

V gene TRBV15 combines with J gene TRBJ2-1; 8 nucleotides match TRBD1. The CDR3 sequence is 17 residues long. Per the germline V gene, CDR1 is LNHNV and CDR2 is YYDKDF (reference sequence). J gave up 4 bases and V 1 base, and 9 bases lay outside the gene matches. Here the CDR3 reads CATSRGGQDRVYNEQFF. Here the CDR3 DNA reads TGTGCCACCAGCAGAGGCGGTCAGGACAGGGTTTACAATGAGCAGTTCTTC. The whole variable domain, remainder taken from reference TRBV15 and TRBJ2-1, is DAMVIQNPRYQVTQFGKPVTLSCSQTLNHNVMYWYQQKSSQAPKLLFHYYDKDFNNEADTPDNFQSRRPNTSFCFLDIRSPGLGDTAMYLCATSRGGQDRVYNEQFFGPGTRLTVL.

CDR3 DNA sequence: TGTGCCATCAGTGAGTCAGGGAAGGGAAACACTGAAGCTTTCTTT. It specifies CAISESGKGNTEAFF. The chain uses TRBV10-3 and TRBJ1-1; D not resolved. V lost 0 bases and J 2 bases, leaving 10 bases between the germline ends. CDR1 is ENHRY, CDR2 SYGVKD, per germline. This CDR3 region has 15 residues.